Below, one T cell receptor beta chain is given with its context. Deletions cut 4 bases from V and 4 bases from J, with 17 bases between. Per germline, CDR1 SGHVS and CDR2 FQNEAQ. The CDR3 is 16 residues long. The data derive from a study of shared clonotypes between healthy human individuals. TCRdb's table, derived via immunoSEQ multiplex PCR, lists solely in-frame clones and lacks some. The sample includes some 2.4 million clones, more than 85% of them seen just once. The sequence was obtained from a young man in good health. Some clones in this sample may be carry-over from other donors' samples. Source material: naive CD4+ T cells from PBMCs. Subset: CD45RA+ positively selected. This sequence joins TRBV7-8 and TRBJ1-3; D remains ambiguous. The CDR3 loop is CASSSLTQPGGNTIYF. DNA for the CDR3: TGTGCCAGCAGCTCGCTAACCCAACCGGGAGGAAACACCATATATTTT.